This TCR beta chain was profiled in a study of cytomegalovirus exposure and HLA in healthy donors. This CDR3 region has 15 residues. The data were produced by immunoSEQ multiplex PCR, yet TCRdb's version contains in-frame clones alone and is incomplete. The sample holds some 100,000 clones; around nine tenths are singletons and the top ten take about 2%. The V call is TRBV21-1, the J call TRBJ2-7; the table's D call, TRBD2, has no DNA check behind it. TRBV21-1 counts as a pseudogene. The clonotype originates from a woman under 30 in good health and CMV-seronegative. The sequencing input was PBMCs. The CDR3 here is CASSKVHGTRDEQYF. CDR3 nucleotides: TGTGCCAGCAGCAAAGTTCATGGGACTCGTGACGAGCAGTACTTC.